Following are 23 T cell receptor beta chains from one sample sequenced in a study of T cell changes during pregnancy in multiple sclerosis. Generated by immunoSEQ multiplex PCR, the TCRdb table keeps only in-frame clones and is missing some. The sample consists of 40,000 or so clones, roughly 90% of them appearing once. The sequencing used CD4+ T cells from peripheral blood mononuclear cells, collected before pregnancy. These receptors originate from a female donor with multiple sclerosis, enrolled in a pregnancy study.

CDR3 protein: CASSASGDTDTQYF. The DNA for the CDR3 is TGTGCCAGCAGTGCTAGCGGGGACACAGATACGCAGTATTTT. The chain couples TRBV6-4 to TRBJ2-3; 9 bases match TRBD2. The V and J ends lost 4 bases and 2 bases, in that order; junction bases with no gene match: 1. CDR3 length: 14 residues. CDR1 MRHNA and CDR2 SNTAGT come from the germline V gene.

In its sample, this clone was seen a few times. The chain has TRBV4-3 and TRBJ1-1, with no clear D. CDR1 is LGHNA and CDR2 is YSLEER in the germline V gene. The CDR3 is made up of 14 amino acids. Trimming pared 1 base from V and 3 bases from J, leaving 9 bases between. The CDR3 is CASSQVGRYTEAFF. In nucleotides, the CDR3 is TGCGCCAGCAGCCAAGTGGGCAGGTACACTGAAGCTTTCTTT.

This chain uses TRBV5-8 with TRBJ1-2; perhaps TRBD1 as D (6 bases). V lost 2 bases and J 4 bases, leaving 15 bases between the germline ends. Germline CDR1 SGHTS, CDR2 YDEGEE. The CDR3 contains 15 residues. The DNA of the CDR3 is TGTGCCAGCAGCTTTCGGGGGGGCCCGGGCTATGGCTACACCTTC. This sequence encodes CASSFRGGPGYGYTF.

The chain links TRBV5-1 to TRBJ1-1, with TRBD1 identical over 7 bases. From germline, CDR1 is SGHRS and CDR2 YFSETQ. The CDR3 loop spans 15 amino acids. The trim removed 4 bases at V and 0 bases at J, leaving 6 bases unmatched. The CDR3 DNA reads TGCGCCAGCAGCAACGGACAGGTTATGAACACTGAAGCTTTCTTT. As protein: CASSNGQVMNTEAFF.

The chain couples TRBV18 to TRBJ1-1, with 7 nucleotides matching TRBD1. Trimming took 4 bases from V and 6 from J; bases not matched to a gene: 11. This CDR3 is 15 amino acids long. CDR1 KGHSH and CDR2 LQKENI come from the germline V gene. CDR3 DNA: TGTGCCAGCTCACTCGGGGTAGGGGGCTTCCCTGAAGCTTTCTTT. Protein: CASSLGVGGFPEAFF.

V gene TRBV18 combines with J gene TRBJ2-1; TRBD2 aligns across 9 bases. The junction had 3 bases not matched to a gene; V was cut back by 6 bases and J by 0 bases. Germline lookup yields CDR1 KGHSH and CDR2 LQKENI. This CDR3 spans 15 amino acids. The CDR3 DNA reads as TGTGCCAGCTCTCATAGCGGGGGCTCCTACAATGAGCAGTTCTTC. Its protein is CASSHSGGSYNEQFF.

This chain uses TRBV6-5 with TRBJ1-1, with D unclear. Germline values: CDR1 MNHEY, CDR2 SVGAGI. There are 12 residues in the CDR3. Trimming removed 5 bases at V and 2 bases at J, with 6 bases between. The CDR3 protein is CASSRLNTEAFF. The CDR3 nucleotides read TGTGCCAGCAGTCGGTTAAACACTGAAGCTTTCTTT.

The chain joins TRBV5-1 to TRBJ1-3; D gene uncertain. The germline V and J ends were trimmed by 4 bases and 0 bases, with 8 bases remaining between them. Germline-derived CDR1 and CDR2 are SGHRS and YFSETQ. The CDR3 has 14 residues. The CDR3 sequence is CASSPGTSGNTIYF. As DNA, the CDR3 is TGCGCCAGCAGCCCAGGTACCTCTGGAAACACCATATATTTT.

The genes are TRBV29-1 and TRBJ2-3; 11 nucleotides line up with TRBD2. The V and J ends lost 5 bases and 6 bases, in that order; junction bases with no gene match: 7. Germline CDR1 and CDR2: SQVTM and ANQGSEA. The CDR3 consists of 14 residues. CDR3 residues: CSVYSGGAGDTQYF. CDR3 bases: TGCAGCGTTTATAGCGGGGGGGCCGGGGATACGCAGTATTTT.

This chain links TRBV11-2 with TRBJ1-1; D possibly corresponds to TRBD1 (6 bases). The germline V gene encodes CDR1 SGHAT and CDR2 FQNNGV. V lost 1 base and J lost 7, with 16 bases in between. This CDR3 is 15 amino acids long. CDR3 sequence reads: CASSLGGGHRFEAFF. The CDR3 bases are TGTGCCAGCAGCTTAGGGGGGGGACACCGGTTTGAAGCTTTCTTT.

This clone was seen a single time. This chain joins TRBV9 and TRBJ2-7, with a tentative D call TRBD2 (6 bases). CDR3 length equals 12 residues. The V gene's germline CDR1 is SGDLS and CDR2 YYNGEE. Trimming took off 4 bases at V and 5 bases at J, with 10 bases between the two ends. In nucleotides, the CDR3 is TGTGCCAGCAGCTATGGAGGGGACGAGCAGTACTTC. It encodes CASSYGGDEQYF.

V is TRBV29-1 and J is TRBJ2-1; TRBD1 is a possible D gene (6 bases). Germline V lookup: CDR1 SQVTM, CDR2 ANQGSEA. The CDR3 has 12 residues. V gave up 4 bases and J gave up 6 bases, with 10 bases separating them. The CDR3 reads CSVGQVANEQFF. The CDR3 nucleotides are TGCAGCGTTGGACAGGTGGCCAATGAGCAGTTCTTC.

The CDR3 loop is CASSRVGTGYGYTF. Here the CDR3 DNA reads TGTGCCAGCAGCCGCGTGGGGACAGGCTATGGCTACACCTTC. V is TRBV11-2 and J is TRBJ1-2; 8 bases fit TRBD1. The CDR3 loop spans 14 amino acids. The V segment lost 5 bases and the J segment 4 bases; nucleotides outside the gene matches: 6. The germline CDR1 and CDR2 sequences are SGHAT and FQNNGV.

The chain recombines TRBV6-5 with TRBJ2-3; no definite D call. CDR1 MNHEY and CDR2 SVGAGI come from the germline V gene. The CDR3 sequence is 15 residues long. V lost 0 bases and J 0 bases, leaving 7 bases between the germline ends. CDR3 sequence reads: CASSYSYSSTDTQYF. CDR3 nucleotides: TGTGCCAGCAGTTACTCATACAGTAGCACAGATACGCAGTATTTT.

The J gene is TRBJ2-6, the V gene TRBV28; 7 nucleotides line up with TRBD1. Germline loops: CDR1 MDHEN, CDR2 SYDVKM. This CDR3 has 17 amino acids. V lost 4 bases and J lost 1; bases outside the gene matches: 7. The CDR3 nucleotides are TGTGCCAGCAGTTGGTCCCGGGACAGTTCTGGGGCCAACGTCCTGACTTTC. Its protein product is CASSWSRDSSGANVLTF.

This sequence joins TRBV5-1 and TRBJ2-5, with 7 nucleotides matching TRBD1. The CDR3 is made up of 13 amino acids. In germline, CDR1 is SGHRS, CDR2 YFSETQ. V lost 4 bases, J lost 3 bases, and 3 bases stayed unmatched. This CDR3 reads CASSETGKETQYF. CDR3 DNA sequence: TGCGCCAGCAGCGAGACAGGGAAAGAGACCCAGTACTTC.

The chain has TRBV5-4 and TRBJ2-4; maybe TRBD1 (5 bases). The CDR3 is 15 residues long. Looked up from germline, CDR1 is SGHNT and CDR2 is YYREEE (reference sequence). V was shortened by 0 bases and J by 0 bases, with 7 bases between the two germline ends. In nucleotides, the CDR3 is TGTGCCAGCAGCTTGGGGCAGGGAGCCAAAAACATTCAGTACTTC. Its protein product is CASSLGQGAKNIQYF.

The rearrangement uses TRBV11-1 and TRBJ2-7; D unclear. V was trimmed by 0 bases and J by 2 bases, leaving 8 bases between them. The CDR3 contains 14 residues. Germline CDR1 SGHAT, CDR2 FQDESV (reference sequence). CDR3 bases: TGTGCCAGCAGCTTAGCGCGCGAACCCTACGAGCAGTACTTC. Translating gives CASSLAREPYEQYF.

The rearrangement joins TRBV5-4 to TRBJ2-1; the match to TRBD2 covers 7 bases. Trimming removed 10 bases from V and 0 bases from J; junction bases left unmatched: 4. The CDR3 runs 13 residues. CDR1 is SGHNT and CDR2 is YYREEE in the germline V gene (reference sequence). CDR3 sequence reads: CAVRDYSYNEQFF. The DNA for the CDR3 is TGTGCCGTCCGGGACTACTCCTACAATGAGCAGTTCTTC. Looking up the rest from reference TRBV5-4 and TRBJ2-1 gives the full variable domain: ETGVTQSPTHLIKTRGQQVTLRCSSQSGHNTVSWYQQALGQGPQFIFQYYREEENGRGNFPPRFSGLQFPNYSSELNVNALELDDSALYLCAVRDYSYNEQFFGPGTRLTVL.

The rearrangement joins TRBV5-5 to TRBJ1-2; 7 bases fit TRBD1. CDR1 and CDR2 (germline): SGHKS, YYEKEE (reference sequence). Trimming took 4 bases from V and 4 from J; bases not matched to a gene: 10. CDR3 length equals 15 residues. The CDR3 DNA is TGTGCCAGCAGCCTTATGGGACAGATTATCTATGGCTACACCTTC. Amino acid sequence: CASSLMGQIIYGYTF.

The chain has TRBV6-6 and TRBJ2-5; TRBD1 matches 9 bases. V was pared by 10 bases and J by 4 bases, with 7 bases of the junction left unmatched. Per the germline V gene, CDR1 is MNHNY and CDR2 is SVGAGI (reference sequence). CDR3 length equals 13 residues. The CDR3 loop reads CAIEGTGIETQYF. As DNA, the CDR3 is TGTGCCATTGAGGGGACAGGGATAGAGACCCAGTACTTC.

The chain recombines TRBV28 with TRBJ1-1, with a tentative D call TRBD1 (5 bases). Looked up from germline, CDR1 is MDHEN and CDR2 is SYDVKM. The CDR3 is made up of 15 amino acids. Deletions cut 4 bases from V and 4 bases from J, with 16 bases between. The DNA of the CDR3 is TGTGCCAGCAGTTCGCCGGGACTTGTGGTCACTGAAGCTTTCTTT. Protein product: CASSSPGLVVTEAFF.

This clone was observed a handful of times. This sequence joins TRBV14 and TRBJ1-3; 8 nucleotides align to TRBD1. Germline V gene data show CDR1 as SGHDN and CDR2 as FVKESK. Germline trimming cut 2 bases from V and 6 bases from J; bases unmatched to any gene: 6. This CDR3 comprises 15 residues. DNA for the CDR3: TGTGCCAGCAGCCAAATGACAGGGGCACAAAACACCATATATTTT. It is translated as CASSQMTGAQNTIYF. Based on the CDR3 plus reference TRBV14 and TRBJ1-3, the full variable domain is EAGVTQFPSHSVIEKGQTVTLRCDPISGHDNLYWYRRVMGKEIKFLLHFVKESKQDESGMPNNRFLAERTGGTYSTLKVQPAELEDSGVYFCASSQMTGAQNTIYFGEGSWLTVV.